This T cell receptor beta chain was profiled in a study of CD8+ T cells in alopecia areata. General study findings and limits: Elevated clonality characterized lesional scalp relative to normal scalp, particularly in alopecia totalis/universalis. Many expanded lesional clones persisted in scalp and blood during tofacitinib treatment.

Concerning this clone itself: Its antigen is still unknown.

Treatment given: oral pan-JAK inhibitor, 5-10 mg twice daily. Specimens obtained from alopecia areata patients comprised lesional scalp punch biopsies and peripheral blood. Once RNA had been extracted, it was reverse transcribed into cDNA to act as the sequencing template. Some clones are missing from TCRdb's copy, which holds only in-frame ones; the method was immunoSEQ multiplex PCR. The table has approximately 180,000 clones, less than 70% seen once. This CDR3 spans 13 amino acids. Germline V gene sequence: CDR1 GTSNPN, CDR2 SVGIG (reference sequence). Trimming removed 2 bases at V and 9 bases at J, with 14 bases between.

The receptor was derived from a human donor with alopecia areata. This sequence joins TRBV30 and TRBJ1-3; no reliable D call. Sequences were derived from CD4+ T cells sorted from blood, sampled between weeks 49 and 50, from a patient treated with tofacitinib. Written as DNA, the CDR3 is TGTGCCTGGAGTCAAGGGATAAGGAGCACCATATATTTT. Residues: CAWSQGIRSTIYF.